One and the same sample provided the 8 T cell receptor beta chains below, sequenced in a study of shared clonotypes between healthy human individuals. The method was immunoSEQ multiplex PCR; TCRdb's version includes in-frame clones alone and lacks a portion of them. Among over a million clones, about 96% were seen once, and the ten largest hold over 1%. The material sequenced was naive CD4+ T cells sorted from blood. The subset: CD45RA+ positively selected. Receptors originate from a man aged 30 to 39 in good health.

The V call is TRBV4-1, the J call TRBJ1-2; 7 bases match TRBD1. This CDR3 contains 16 residues. Germline-derived CDR1 and CDR2 are MGHRA and YSYEKL. Unmatched junction bases numbered 11, after V lost 4 bases and J lost 3 bases. CDR3 in DNA: TGCGCCAGCAGCCGTCCCCCGGCAGGGGGGGACTATGGCTACACCTTC. Its translation is CASSRPPAGGDYGYTF.

The CDR3, as DNA: TGTGCCAGCAGCTTGTACACTAGCGGGAGGGCTCGTACCGGGGAGCTGTTTTTT. It encodes CASSLYTSGRARTGELFF. The rearrangement joins TRBV5-4 to TRBJ2-2; 13 nucleotides line up with TRBD2. Looked up from germline, CDR1 is SGHNT and CDR2 is YYREEE (reference sequence). The V gene end was trimmed by 1 base and the J gene end by 5 bases; junction bases not matched to a gene: 8. This CDR3 has 18 residues.

J is TRBJ2-2 and V is TRBV7-9; no firm D call. The V gene's germline CDR1 is SEHNR and CDR2 FQNEAQ (reference sequence). V shed 5 bases and J shed 0 bases, with 16 bases lying between them. The CDR3 loop spans 17 amino acids. The CDR3 bases are TGTGCCAGCAGCCCAAATCCCGAGACGACGAACACCGGGGAGCTGTTTTTT. Its translation is CASSPNPETTNTGELFF.

V and J are TRBV9 and TRBJ2-2; no clear D. Trimming took off 4 bases at V and 3 bases at J, with 7 bases between the two ends. CDR1 and CDR2 (germline): SGDLS, YYNGEE. The length of the CDR3 is 13 residues. CDR3 sequence (DNA): TGTGCCAGCAGCTCCGACCACACCGGGGAGCTGTTTTTT. Translating gives CASSSDHTGELFF.

The chain employs TRBV5-1 and TRBJ2-7; D gene ambiguous. CDR3 length: 14 amino acids. The V and J ends lost 4 bases and 1 base respectively, with 12 bases between them. CDR1 is SGHRS, CDR2 YFSETQ, per germline. CDR3 coding DNA: TGCGCCAGCAGCCCGACAAGCCCTTCCTACGAGCAGTACTTC. Amino acid sequence: CASSPTSPSYEQYF.

The V call is TRBV5-4, the J call TRBJ2-3; 9 positions match TRBD2. CDR1 SGHNT and CDR2 YYREEE come from the germline V gene (reference sequence). The CDR3 length is 17 residues. The trim removed 2 bases at V and 0 bases at J, leaving 7 bases unmatched. The CDR3 sequence is CASSFGGSGRSTDTQYF. Written as DNA, the CDR3 is TGTGCCAGCAGCTTCGGTGGTAGCGGGAGAAGCACAGATACGCAGTATTTT.

Concerning this clone: The same CDR3 can be traced to other DNA sequences in this sample. The genes are TRBV5-1 and TRBJ1-4; D gene unclear. The CDR3 loop spans 14 amino acids. Trimming removed 0 bases from V and 5 bases from J, with 8 bases in between. CDR1 and CDR2 from the germline V gene are SGHRS and YFSETQ. As DNA, the CDR3 is TGCGCCAGCAGCTTGGACCCGGGGAATGAAAAACTGTTTTTT. Amino acid sequence: CASSLDPGNEKLFF.

As regards this clone: Germline and junction disagree at one end, which may indicate a read error. The genes are TRBV27 and TRBJ2-7; D is perhaps TRBD1 or TRBD2 (5 bases each). The CDR3 runs 10 residues. Germline lookup yields CDR1 MNHEY and CDR2 SMNVEV (reference sequence). The chain's CDR3 is CPPFGGEQYF. CDR3 nucleotide sequence: TGCCCCCCGTTTGGGGGCGAGCAGTACTTC.